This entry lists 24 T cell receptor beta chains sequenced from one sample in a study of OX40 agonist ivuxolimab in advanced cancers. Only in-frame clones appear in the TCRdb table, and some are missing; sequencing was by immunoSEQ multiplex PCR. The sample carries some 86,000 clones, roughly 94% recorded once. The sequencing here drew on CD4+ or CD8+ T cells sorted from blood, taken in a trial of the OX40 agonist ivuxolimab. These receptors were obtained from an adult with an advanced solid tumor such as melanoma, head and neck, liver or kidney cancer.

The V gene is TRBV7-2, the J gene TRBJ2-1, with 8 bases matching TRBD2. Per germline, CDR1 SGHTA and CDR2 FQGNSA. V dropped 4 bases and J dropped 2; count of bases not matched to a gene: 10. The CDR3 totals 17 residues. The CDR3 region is CASSSPGAGGAYNEQFF. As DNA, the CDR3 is TGTGCCAGCAGCTCCCCAGGGGCGGGGGGAGCCTACAATGAGCAGTTCTTC.

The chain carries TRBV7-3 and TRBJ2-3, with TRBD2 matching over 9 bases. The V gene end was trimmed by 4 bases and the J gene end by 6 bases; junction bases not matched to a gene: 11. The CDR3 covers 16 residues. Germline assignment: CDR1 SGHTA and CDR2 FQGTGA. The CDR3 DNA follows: TGTGCCAGCAGCTACAATAGCGGGAGCCTTGGGGATACGCAGTATTTT. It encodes CASSYNSGSLGDTQYF.

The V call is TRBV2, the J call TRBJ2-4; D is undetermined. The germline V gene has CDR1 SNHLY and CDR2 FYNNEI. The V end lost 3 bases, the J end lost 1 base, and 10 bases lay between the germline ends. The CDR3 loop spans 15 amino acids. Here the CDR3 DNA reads TGTGCCAGCAGTGATGGTAAGCTGGCCAAAAACATTCAGTACTTC. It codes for CASSDGKLAKNIQYF.

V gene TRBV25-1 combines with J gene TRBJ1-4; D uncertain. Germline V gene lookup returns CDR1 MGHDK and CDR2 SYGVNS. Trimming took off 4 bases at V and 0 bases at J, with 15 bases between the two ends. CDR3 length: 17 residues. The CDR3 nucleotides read TGTGCCAGCAGTGGCCACACTAGTCGGTCAACTAATGAAAAACTGTTTTTT. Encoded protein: CASSGHTSRSTNEKLFF.

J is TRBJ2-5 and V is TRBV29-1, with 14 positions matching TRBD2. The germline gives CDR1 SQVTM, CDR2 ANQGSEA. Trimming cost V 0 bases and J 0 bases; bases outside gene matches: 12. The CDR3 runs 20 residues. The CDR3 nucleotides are TGCAGCGTTGAAGAGGTGGGTCCGGGACTAGCGGGGGTGTACCAAGAGACCCAGTACTTC. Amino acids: CSVEEVGPGLAGVYQETQYF.

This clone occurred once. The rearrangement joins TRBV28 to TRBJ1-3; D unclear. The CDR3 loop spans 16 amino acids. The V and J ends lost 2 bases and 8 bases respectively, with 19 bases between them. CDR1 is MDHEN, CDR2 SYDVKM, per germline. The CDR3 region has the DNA TGTGCCAGCAGTTTAAGCTCGGGTCCCGGCTTAGACACCATATATTTT. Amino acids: CASSLSSGPGLDTIYF.

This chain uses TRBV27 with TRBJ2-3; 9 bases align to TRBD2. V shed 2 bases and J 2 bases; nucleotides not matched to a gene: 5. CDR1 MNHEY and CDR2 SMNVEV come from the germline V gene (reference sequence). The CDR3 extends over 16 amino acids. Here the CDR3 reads CASSLMASGDTDTQYF. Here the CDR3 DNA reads TGTGCCAGCAGTTTAATGGCTAGCGGGGACACAGATACGCAGTATTTT.

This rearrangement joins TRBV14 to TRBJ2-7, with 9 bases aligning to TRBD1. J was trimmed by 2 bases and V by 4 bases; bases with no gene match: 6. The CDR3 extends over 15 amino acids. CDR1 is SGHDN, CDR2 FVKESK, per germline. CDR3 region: CASSLPGQGPYEQYF. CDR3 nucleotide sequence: TGTGCCAGCAGCCTCCCGGGACAGGGCCCCTACGAGCAGTACTTC. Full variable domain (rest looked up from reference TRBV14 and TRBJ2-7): EAGVTQFPSHSVIEKGQTVTLRCDPISGHDNLYWYRRVMGKEIKFLLHFVKESKQDESGMPNNRFLAERTGGTYSTLKVQPAELEDSGVYFCASSLPGQGPYEQYFGPGTRLTVT.

CDR3 in amino acids: CASNPGSSNQPQHF. CDR3 sequence (DNA): TGTGCCAGTAATCCGGGGTCTAGCAATCAGCCCCAGCATTTT. The chain has TRBV19 and TRBJ1-5; D not resolved. From germline, CDR1 is LNHDA and CDR2 SQIVND (reference sequence). CDR3 length equals 14 residues. V lost 7 bases to trimming and J lost 0 bases, with 10 bases between them.

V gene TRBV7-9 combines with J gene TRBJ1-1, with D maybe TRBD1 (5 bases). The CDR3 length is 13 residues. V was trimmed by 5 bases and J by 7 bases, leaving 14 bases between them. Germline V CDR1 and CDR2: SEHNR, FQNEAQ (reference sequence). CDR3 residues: CASSPPGGIEAFF. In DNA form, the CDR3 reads TGTGCCAGCAGCCCCCCCGGGGGAATTGAAGCTTTCTTT.

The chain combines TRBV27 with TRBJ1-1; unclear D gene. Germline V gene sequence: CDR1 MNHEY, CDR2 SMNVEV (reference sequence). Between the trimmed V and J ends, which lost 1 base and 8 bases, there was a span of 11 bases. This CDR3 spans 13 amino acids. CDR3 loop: CASSLFVRSEAFF. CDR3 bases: TGTGCCAGCAGTTTATTTGTCAGGTCGGAAGCTTTCTTT.

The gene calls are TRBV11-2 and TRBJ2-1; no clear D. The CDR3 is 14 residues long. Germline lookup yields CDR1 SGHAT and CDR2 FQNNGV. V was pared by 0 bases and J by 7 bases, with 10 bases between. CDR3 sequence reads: CASSLEAVGNEQFF. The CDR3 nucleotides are TGTGCCAGCAGCTTAGAGGCCGTCGGTAATGAGCAGTTCTTC.

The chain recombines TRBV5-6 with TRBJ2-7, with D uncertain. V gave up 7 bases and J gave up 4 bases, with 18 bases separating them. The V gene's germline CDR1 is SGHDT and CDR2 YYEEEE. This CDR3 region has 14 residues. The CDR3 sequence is CASGKESFSYEQYF. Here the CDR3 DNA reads TGTGCCAGCGGTAAGGAGTCCTTCTCTTACGAGCAGTACTTC.

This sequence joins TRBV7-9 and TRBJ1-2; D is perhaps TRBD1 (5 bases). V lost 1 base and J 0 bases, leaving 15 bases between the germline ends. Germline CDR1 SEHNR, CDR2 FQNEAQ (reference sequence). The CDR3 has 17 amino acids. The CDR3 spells CASSLVVQVATNYGYTF. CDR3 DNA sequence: TGTGCCAGCAGCTTAGTAGTACAGGTCGCCACTAACTATGGCTACACCTTC. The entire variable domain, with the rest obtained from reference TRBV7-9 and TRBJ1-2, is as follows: DTGVSQNPRHKITKRGQNVTFRCDPISEHNRLYWYRQTLGQGPEFLTYFQNEAQLEKSRLLSDRFSAERPKGSFSTLEIQRTEQGDSAMYLCASSLVVQVATNYGYTFGSGTRLTVV.

The CDR3 loop reads CASSFTSGSTEQFF. DNA for the CDR3: TGTGCCAGTAGTTTTACTAGCGGAAGTACGGAGCAGTTCTTC. V usage is TRBV19 and J usage is TRBJ2-1, with 8 bases that match TRBD2. The trim removed 5 bases at V and 10 bases at J, leaving 10 bases unmatched. Germline CDR1 and CDR2: LNHDA and SQIVND (reference sequence). This CDR3 has 14 residues.

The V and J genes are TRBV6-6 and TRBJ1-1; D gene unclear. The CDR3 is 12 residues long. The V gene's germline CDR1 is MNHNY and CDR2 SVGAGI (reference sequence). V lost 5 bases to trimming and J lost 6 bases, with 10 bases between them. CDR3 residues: CASSPMRSEAFF. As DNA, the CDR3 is TGTGCCAGCAGTCCAATGCGGTCTGAAGCTTTCTTT.

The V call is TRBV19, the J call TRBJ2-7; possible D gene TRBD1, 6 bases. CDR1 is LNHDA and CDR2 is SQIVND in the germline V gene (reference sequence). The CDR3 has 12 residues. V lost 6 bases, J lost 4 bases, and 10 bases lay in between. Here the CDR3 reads CASSPQGYEQYF. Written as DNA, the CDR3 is TGTGCCAGTAGCCCACAGGGTTACGAGCAGTACTTC.

CDR3 sequence: CASSDSRDSVYEQYF. The CDR3 DNA is TGTGCCAGCAGTGATTCCCGGGACAGCGTTTACGAGCAGTACTTC. This chain links TRBV2 with TRBJ2-7, with 7 nucleotides matching TRBD1. This CDR3 contains 15 residues. CDR1 and CDR2 (germline): SNHLY, FYNNEI. V lost 3 bases, J lost 4 bases, and 9 bases stayed unmatched.

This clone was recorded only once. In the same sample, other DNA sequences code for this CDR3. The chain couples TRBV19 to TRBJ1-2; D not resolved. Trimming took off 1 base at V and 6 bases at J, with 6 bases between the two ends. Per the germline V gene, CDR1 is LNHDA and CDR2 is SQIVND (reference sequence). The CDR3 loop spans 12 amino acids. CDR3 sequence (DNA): TGTGCCAGTAGTATAGGGGGTGATGGCTACACCTTC. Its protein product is CASSIGGDGYTF. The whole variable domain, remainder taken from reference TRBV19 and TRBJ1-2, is DGGITQSPKYLFRKEGQNVTLSCEQNLNHDAMYWYRQDPGQGLRLIYYSQIVNDFQKGDIAEGYSVSREKKESFPLTVTSAQKNPTAFYLCASSIGGDGYTFGSGTRLTVV.

In DNA, the CDR3 is TGCGCCAGCAGCTTGGACGCCCAGGACAGGGAACCCTACGAGCAGTACTTC. It is translated as CASSLDAQDREPYEQYF. The J gene is TRBJ2-7, the V gene TRBV5-1; 8 bases are shared with TRBD1. Trimming at V came to 0 bases and at J to 2 bases, leaving 10 bases not matched to a gene. From germline, CDR1 is SGHRS and CDR2 YFSETQ. This CDR3 comprises 17 residues.

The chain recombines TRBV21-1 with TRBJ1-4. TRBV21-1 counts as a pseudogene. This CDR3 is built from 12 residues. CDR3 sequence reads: CASSGKGVRLFF. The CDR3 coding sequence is TGTGCCAGCAGCGGGAAGGGAGTAAGACTGTTTTTT.

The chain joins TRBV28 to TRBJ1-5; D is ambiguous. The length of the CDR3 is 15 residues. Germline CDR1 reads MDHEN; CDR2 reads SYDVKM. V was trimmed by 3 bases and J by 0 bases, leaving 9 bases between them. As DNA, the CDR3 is TGTGCCAGCAGTTTTCTGACAAATAGCAATCAGCCCCAGCATTTT. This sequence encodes CASSFLTNSNQPQHF.

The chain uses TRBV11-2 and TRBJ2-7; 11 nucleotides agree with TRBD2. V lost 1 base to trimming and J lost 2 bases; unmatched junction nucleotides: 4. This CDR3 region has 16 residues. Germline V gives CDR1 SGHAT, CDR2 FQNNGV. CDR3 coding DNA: TGTGCCAGCAGCTTAGGGCTAGCGGGGGGAACCTACGAGCAGTACTTC. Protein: CASSLGLAGGTYEQYF.

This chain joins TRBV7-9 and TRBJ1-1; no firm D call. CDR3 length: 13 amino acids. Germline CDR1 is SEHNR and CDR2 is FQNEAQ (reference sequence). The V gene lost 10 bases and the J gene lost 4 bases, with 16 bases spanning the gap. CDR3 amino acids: CAIMSTLGTEAFF. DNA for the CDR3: TGTGCCATCATGAGTACCTTGGGCACTGAAGCTTTCTTT.